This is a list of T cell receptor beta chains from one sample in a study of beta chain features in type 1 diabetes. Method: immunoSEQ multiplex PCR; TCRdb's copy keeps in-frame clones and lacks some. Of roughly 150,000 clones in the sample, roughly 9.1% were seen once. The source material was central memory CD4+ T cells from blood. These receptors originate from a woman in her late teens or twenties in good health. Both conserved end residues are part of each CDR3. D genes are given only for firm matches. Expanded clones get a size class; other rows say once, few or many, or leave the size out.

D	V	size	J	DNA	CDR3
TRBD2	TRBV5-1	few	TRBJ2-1	TGCGCCAGCAGCTTGAGCGGGGGAAATGAGCAGTTCTTC	CASSLSGGNEQFF
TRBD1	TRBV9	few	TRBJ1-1	TGTGCCAGCAGCGTACATGGGACAGGGGCGTTGGCTTTCTTT	CASSVHGTGALAFF
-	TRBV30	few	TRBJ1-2	TGTGCCTGGAGTGCGAGTTATGGCTACACCTTC	CAWSASYGYTF
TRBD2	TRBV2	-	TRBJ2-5	TGTGCCAGCAAAGCGGGAGAGGAGACCCAGTACTTC	CASKAGEETQYF
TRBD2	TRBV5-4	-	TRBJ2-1	TGTGCCAGCAGCGCCCGGACTAGCGGTGCCTACAATGAGCAGTTCTTC	CASSARTSGAYNEQFF
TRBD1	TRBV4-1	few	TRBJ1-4	TGCGCCAGCAGCCAAGATCGGCAGGGGGCTTGGGCTAATGAAAAACTGTTTTTT	CASSQDRQGAWANEKLFF
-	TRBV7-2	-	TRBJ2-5	TGTGCCAGCAGCTTAGTTGAAGTTTTGAGAGAGACCCAGTACTTC	CASSLVEVLRETQYF
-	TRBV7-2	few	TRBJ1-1	TGTGCCAGCAGCCCTTTCTCAGGGATTACTGAAGCTTTCTTT	CASSPFSGITEAFF
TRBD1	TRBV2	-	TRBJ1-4	TGTGCCAGCAGTCCTCACAGGGGCGAGAGTGAAAAACTGTTTTTT	CASSPHRGESEKLFF
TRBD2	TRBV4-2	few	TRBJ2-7	TGTGCCAGCAGCCATGTTACTAGCGGGACGGGAAAGAGTTACGAGCAGTACTTC	CASSHVTSGTGKSYEQYF
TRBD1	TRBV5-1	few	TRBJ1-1	TGCGCCAGCAGCCCTGGTGGGACAGCAAACACTGAAGCTTTCTTT	CASSPGGTANTEAFF
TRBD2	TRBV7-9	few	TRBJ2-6	TGTGCCAGCAGCTTAGGACTCGGACGGACTAGCTCTGGGGCCAACGTCCTGACTTTC	CASSLGLGRTSSGANVLTF
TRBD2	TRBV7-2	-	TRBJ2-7	TGTGCCAGCAGCCCCGGACTAGGCACCTACGAGCAGTACTTC	CASSPGLGTYEQYF
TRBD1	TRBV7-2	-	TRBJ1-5	TGTGCCAGCAGCGACAGAGGGGGACAGAGCAATCAGCCCCAGCATTTT	CASSDRGGQSNQPQHF
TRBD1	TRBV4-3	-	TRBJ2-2	TGCGCCAGCAGCCCGCGGACAGGGGGGACCGGGGAGCTGTTTTTT	CASSPRTGGTGELFF
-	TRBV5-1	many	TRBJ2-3	TGCGCCAGCAGCATACAGGGCACAGATACGCAGTATTTT	CASSIQGTDTQYF
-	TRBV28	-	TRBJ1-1	TGTGCCAGCAGTTTAGCCACGGGGGTCACTGAAGCTTTCTTT	CASSLATGVTEAFF
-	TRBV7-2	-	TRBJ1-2	TGTGCCAGCAGCCCGGGAGACTTCTATGGCTACACCTTC	CASSPGDFYGYTF
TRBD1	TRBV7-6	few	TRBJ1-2	TGTGCCAGCAGCTCCACCGCCGGGACAGCTGGGGGCTACACCTTC	CASSSTAGTAGGYTF
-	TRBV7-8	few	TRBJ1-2	TGTGCCAGCAGCCTCGCAGACAATCCCTCCTATGGCTACACCTTC	CASSLADNPSYGYTF
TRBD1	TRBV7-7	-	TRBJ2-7	TGTGCTAGCAGCCCACAGGGGGCCTACGAGCAGTACTTC	CASSPQGAYEQYF
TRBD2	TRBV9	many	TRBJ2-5	TGTGCCAGCACCTACTCTCTAGCGGAAGAGACCCAGTACTTC	CASTYSLAEETQYF
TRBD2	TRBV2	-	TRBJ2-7	TGTGCCAGCAGTAATAGCGGGGGCTCCTACGAGCAGTACTTC	CASSNSGGSYEQYF
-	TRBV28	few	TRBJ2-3	TGTGCCAGCAGTTTATTAGAGGTATATCCAAGCGGCAGCACAGATACGCAGTATTTT	CASSLLEVYPSGSTDTQYF
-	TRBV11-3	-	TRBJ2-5	TGTGCCAGCAGCGACCCCGGAGACCAAGGGACCCAGTACTTC	CASSDPGDQGTQYF
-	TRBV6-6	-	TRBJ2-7	TGTGCCAGCAGTTACTCGAGTGACAGGCCCGTATTCAGCTTC	CASSYSSDRPVFSF
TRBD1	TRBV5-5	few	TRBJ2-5	TGTGCCAGCAGCCCACTATCATCGACAGGGCGAGGGCAGACCCAGTACTTC	CASSPLSSTGRGQTQYF
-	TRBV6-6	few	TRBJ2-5	TGTGCCAGCAGTTATCCAGCGGGGACACAAGAGACCCAGTACTTC	CASSYPAGTQETQYF
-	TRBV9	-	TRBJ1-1	TGTGCCAGCAGCGTAGGAGGGACACTCGCTGAAGCTTTCTTT	CASSVGGTLAEAFF
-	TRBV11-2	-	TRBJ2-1	TGTGCCAGCAGCTTGGGGGCCTCGTTGGGTCGGACCCACAATGAGCAGTTCTTC	CASSLGASLGRTHNEQFF
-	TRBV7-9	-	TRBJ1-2	TGTGCCAGCAGCTTAGTTACAGGGTTCCCACTCTATGGCTACACCTTC	CASSLVTGFPLYGYTF
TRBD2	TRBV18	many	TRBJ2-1	TGTGCCAGCTCACCACCCAGCGGGAGCTACTACAATGAGCAGTTCTTC	CASSPPSGSYYNEQFF
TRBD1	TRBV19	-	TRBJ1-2	TGTGCCACTGCAGGAACAGGGGCCCTCTATGGCTACACCTTC	CATAGTGALYGYTF
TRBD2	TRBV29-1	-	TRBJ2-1	TGCAGCGTTGAGTGGGCACTAGCGGGAGACAATGAGCAGTTCTTC	CSVEWALAGDNEQFF
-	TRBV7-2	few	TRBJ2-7	TGTGCCAGCAGCTTATACGGGGGTTCTGCCTACGAGCAGTACTTC	CASSLYGGSAYEQYF
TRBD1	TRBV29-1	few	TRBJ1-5	TGCAGCGTTTCCTCAGGGGGCACGGACCAGCCCCAGCATTTT	CSVSSGGTDQPQHF
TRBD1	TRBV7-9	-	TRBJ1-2	TGTGCCAGCAGCATCGGACAGGCTAACTATGGCTACACCTTC	CASSIGQANYGYTF
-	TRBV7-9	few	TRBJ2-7	TGTGCCAGCAGCGTAGGCGGTTTGTACGAGCAGTACTTC	CASSVGGLYEQYF
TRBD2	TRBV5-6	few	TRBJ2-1	TGTGCCAGCAGCGTTAGCGGGGGAGGGAATGAGCAGTTCTTC	CASSVSGGGNEQFF
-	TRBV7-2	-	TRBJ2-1	TGTGCCAGCAGCTTCAACTTCAGGGATGAGCAGTTCTTC	CASSFNFRDEQFF
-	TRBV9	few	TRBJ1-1	TGTGCCAGCAGCACCTCAGAGGGGGATGGCACTGAAGCTTTCTTT	CASSTSEGDGTEAFF
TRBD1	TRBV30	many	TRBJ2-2	TGTGCCTCACGACGCGGAACAGGGGGCAGCGGGGAGCTGTTTTTT	CASRRGTGGSGELFF
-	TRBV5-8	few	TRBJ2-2	TGTGCCAGCAGCCCTGAGAGGCCCGGGGAGCTGTTTTTT	CASSPERPGELFF
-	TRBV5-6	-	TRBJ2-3	TGTGCCAGCAGCTCCCCGAGCACAGATACGCAGTATTTT	CASSSPSTDTQYF
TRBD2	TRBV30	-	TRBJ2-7	TGTGCCTGGAGTGGTAGACTAGCGGGCTACGAGCAGTACTTC	CAWSGRLAGYEQYF
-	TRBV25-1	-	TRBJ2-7	TGTGCCAGCAGTGACCAAACTAGGGAAGAGCAGTACTTC	CASSDQTREEQYF
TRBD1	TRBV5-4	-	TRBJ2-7	TGTGCCAGCAGTTTCGCCGGGACAGCCCCCTACGAGCAGTACTTC	CASSFAGTAPYEQYF
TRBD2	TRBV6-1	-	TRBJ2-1	TGTGCCAGCAGTGAACTGCCAGGCGGGAGCCGGGGAAATGAGCAGTTCTTC	CASSELPGGSRGNEQFF
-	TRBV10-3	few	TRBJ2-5	TGTGCCATCAGTGGTTTCGGAGTCGCGACCCAGTACTTC	CAISGFGVATQYF
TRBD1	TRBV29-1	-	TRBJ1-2	TGCAGCGTCGACGGGACAGTCGAAGGCTACACCTTC	CSVDGTVEGYTF
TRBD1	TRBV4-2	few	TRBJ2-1	TGTGCCAGCAGCCAAACCATCGCCGGGACAGGGGGCTACAATGAGCAGTTCTTC	CASSQTIAGTGGYNEQFF
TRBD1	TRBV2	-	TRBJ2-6	TGTGCCAGCAGGGAAACAGGGGGCGCTGGGGCCAACGTCCTGACTTTC	CASRETGGAGANVLTF
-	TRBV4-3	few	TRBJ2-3	TGCGCCAGCAGCCCAGGGATCAGCACAGATACGCAGTATTTT	CASSPGISTDTQYF
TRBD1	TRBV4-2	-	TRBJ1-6	TGTGCCAGCAGCCAAGATGGAGGGACAGATCATTCACCCCTCCACTTT	CASSQDGGTDHSPLHF
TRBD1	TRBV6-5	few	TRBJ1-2	TGTGCCAGCAGCCTCCCGACAGGGCTGGGCTACACCTTC	CASSLPTGLGYTF
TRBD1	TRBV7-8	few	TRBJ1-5	TGTGCCAGCAGCTTATTTACCGGGACAGGGTTCGGTCAGCCCCAGCATTTT	CASSLFTGTGFGQPQHF
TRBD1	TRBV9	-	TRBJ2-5	TGTGCCAGCAGCGAACAGGGGGCGAGAGAGGAGACCCAGTACTTC	CASSEQGAREETQYF
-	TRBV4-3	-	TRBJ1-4	TGCGCCAGCAGCCAAGATCTTAGCGGAAAACTGTTTTTT	CASSQDLSGKLFF
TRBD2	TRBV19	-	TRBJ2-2	TGTGCCAGTAGTATAGGAGGACTAGCGGGGGGCCCGAACACCGGGGAGCTGTTTTTT	CASSIGGLAGGPNTGELFF
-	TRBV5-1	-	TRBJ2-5	TGCGCCAGCAGCTTGGCCCTCGACAGCACGTCGGAGACCCAGTACTTC	CASSLALDSTSETQYF